The 28 T cell receptor beta chains presented below share a single source sample, sequenced in a study of cytomegalovirus exposure and HLA in healthy donors. In the PCR, 60 Vbeta and 13 Jbeta primers were used. TCRdb keeps only in-frame clones here, not all; method: immunoSEQ multiplex PCR. This sample has about 150,000 clones, with approximately 72% found just once. The sequencing sample was made of PBMCs. These receptors originate from a man aged 18 to 29 in good health and CMV-seronegative.

This clone was seen a handful of times. The rearrangement links TRBV5-5 to TRBJ1-1; 7 nucleotides align to TRBD1. Germline V lookup: CDR1 SGHKS, CDR2 YYEKEE (reference sequence). CDR3 length equals 13 residues. J lost 3 bases, V lost 5 bases, and 4 bases had no gene match. The CDR3: CASSLTGYTEAFF. CDR3 bases: TGTGCCAGCAGTTTGACAGGGTACACTGAAGCTTTCTTT.

The rearrangement links TRBV5-6 to TRBJ1-2; 11 positions agree with TRBD1. The CDR3 spans 15 residues. V gave up 3 bases and J gave up 8 bases; unmatched junction bases: 9. Germline lookup yields CDR1 SGHDT and CDR2 YYEEEE. CDR3 coding DNA: TGTGCCAGCAGCTCGTTAGGACAGGGGGCAGCGGGCTACACCTTC. Translation: CASSSLGQGAAGYTF.

CDR3 residues: CASSLAWGPGSPLHF. In DNA, the CDR3 is TGCGCCAGCAGCTTGGCCTGGGGTCCGGGGTCACCCCTCCACTTT. J is TRBJ1-6 and V is TRBV5-1; unclear D gene. The germline V and J ends were trimmed by 0 bases and 10 bases, with 14 bases remaining between them. CDR1 is SGHRS, CDR2 YFSETQ, per germline. This CDR3 is built from 15 residues.

Here the CDR3 DNA reads TGTGCCAGCTCACCTGAAATCAGATCTCAGGGCTATGGCTACACCTTC. It translates to CASSPEIRSQGYGYTF. The J gene is TRBJ1-2, the V gene TRBV18, with D perhaps TRBD1 (5 bases). The CDR3 has 16 amino acids. The V end was cut by 3 bases, the J end by 4 bases, with 18 bases between. Germline-derived CDR1 and CDR2 are KGHSH and LQKENI.

V and J are TRBV2 and TRBJ2-5; D may be TRBD1 (5 bases). The end of the DNA aligns better with TRBJ2-7, so the J call may be wrong. Germline V gene sequence: CDR1 SNHLY, CDR2 FYNNEI. The CDR3 loop spans 12 amino acids. CDR3 bases: TGTGCCAGCACAGGGTTTGGCTACGAGCAGTACTTC. This gives the protein CASTGFGYEQYF.

The chain links TRBV29-1 to TRBJ1-4; 7 nucleotides agree with TRBD1. This CDR3 has 12 residues. CDR1 and CDR2 from the germline V gene are SQVTM and ANQGSEA. The V and J ends lost 6 bases and 8 bases, in that order; junction bases with no gene match: 6. In nucleotides, the CDR3 is TGCAGCGTGATGACAGGGTGGGAAAAACTGTTTTTT. Protein sequence: CSVMTGWEKLFF.

The gene calls are TRBV7-2 and TRBJ2-2; 8 bases map to TRBD2. Germline lookup yields CDR1 SGHTA and CDR2 FQGNSA. Trimming took 5 bases from V and 6 from J; bases not matched to a gene: 5. The CDR3 runs to 14 residues. DNA of the CDR3: TGTGCCAGCAGCCCCCGGGGGGGGTCCGGGGAGCTGTTTTTT. Translation gives CASSPRGGSGELFF.

The CDR3 nucleotides are TGTGCCAGCAGCTTAGCAGGGGGCGGCTACACCTTC. Translated: CASSLAGGGYTF. The chain uses TRBV7-9 and TRBJ1-2; TRBD1 agrees at 7 bases. Germline loops: CDR1 SEHNR, CDR2 FQNEAQ (reference sequence). The V segment lost 0 bases and the J segment 8 bases; nucleotides outside the gene matches: 0. This CDR3 is 12 amino acids long. The full variable domain, in which reference TRBV7-9 and TRBJ1-2 provide the parts outside the CDR3, is DTGVSQNPRHKITKRGQNVTFRCDPISEHNRLYWYRQTLGQGPEFLTYFQNEAQLEKSRLLSDRFSAERPKGSFSTLEIQRTEQGDSAMYLCASSLAGGGYTFGSGTRLTVV.

V and J are TRBV7-9 and TRBJ2-3; D is unclear. The CDR3 is made up of 14 amino acids. In germline, CDR1 is SEHNR, CDR2 FQNEAQ (reference sequence). V dropped 8 bases and J dropped 3 bases, with 15 bases sitting between them. The DNA of the CDR3 is TGTGCCAGCCCACACCCCTTCAGGACAGATACGCAGTATTTT. This encodes CASPHPFRTDTQYF.

The V gene is TRBV18, the J gene TRBJ1-1; TRBD1 aligns across 7 bases. The CDR3 runs 16 residues. V trimming: 3 bases; J trimming: 0 bases; junction bases outside the gene matches: 7. Germline V gene lookup returns CDR1 KGHSH and CDR2 LQKENI. CDR3 residues: CASSPPGTVMNTEAFF. CDR3 DNA sequence: TGTGCCAGCTCACCGCCCGGGACAGTCATGAACACTGAAGCTTTCTTT. Together with reference TRBV18 and TRBJ1-1, the CDR3 gives the full variable domain: NAGVMQNPRHLVRRRGQEARLRCSPMKGHSHVYWYRQLPEEGLKFMVYLQKENIIDESGMPKERFSAEFPKEGPSILRIQQVVRGDSAAYFCASSPPGTVMNTEAFFGQGTRLTVV.

V usage is TRBV6-5 and J usage is TRBJ2-1; the match to TRBD1 covers 8 bases. Germline V lookup: CDR1 MNHEY, CDR2 SVGAGI. The CDR3 sequence is 15 residues long. The J segment lost 0 bases and the V segment lost 5 bases, leaving 3 bases of the junction unmatched. CDR3 sequence (DNA): TGTGCCAGCAGTAGGACAGGGCACTCCTACAATGAGCAGTTCTTC. Its protein product is CASSRTGHSYNEQFF.

J is TRBJ1-6 and V is TRBV6-5; 7 nucleotides align to TRBD1. This CDR3 is 13 amino acids long. Germline-derived CDR1 and CDR2 are MNHEY and SVGAGI. J lost 14 bases, V lost 2 bases, and 6 bases had no gene match. The CDR3 spells CASSYRGLVSLHF. CDR3 DNA: TGTGCCAGCAGTTACAGGGGGCTGGTCTCCCTCCACTTT.

This clone appeared a few times. The rearrangement uses TRBV20-1 and TRBJ2-7; weak D call: TRBD1 (6 bases). Germline V gives CDR1 DFQATT, CDR2 SNEGSKA (reference sequence). There are 11 residues in the CDR3. In DNA, the CDR3 is TGCGCCCAGGGGCCCAACTACGAGCAGTACTTC. This translates into CAQGPNYEQYF.

The J gene is TRBJ2-1, the V gene TRBV5-1; D is ambiguous. CDR3 length: 15 amino acids. CDR1 is SGHRS and CDR2 is YFSETQ in the germline V gene. Between the trimmed V and J ends, which lost 0 bases and 9 bases, there was a span of 16 bases. Here the CDR3 DNA reads TGCGCCAGCAGCTTGGCTTACAGAAGGATTTCTGAGCAGTTCTTC. Encoded protein: CASSLAYRRISEQFF.

This chain links TRBV19 with TRBJ1-1; TRBD1 agrees at 9 bases. V trimming: 5 bases; J trimming: 1 base; junction bases outside the gene matches: 11. Germline CDR1 reads LNHDA; CDR2 reads SQIVND (reference sequence). The CDR3 is 17 amino acids. This CDR3 reads CASSRDAWTGENTEAFF. CDR3 coding DNA: TGTGCCAGTAGTCGTGACGCTTGGACAGGGGAGAACACTGAAGCTTTCTTT.

The genes are TRBV6-1 and TRBJ1-1, with a possible D match to TRBD1 (6 bases). The germline V gene encodes CDR1 MNHNS and CDR2 SASEGT. Trimming removed 6 bases from V and 1 base from J, with 12 bases in between. CDR3 length: 14 residues. The CDR3 region is CASRIRGPNTEAFF. DNA for the CDR3: TGTGCCAGCAGAATCAGGGGACCGAACACTGAAGCTTTCTTT.

CDR3 region: CASSLRLAGGLYNEQFF. The DNA of the CDR3 is TGTGCCAGCAGCTTACGACTAGCGGGGGGGCTCTACAATGAGCAGTTCTTC. This chain connects TRBV13 to TRBJ2-1; the match to TRBD2 covers 14 bases. The trim removed 2 bases at V and 3 bases at J, leaving 3 bases unmatched. Per the germline V gene, CDR1 is PRHDT and CDR2 is FYEKMQ (reference sequence). There are 17 residues in the CDR3.

This clone appeared a single time. The chain links TRBV5-4 to TRBJ1-3; 10 nucleotides line up with TRBD1. The CDR3 totals 17 residues. V shed 5 bases and J 4 bases; nucleotides not matched to a gene: 12. CDR1 is SGHNT and CDR2 is YYREEE in the germline V gene (reference sequence). CDR3 residues: CASSQLPTGQGGNTIYF. CDR3 DNA: TGTGCCAGCAGTCAACTTCCCACGGGACAGGGGGGAAACACCATATATTTT.

This sequence joins TRBV27 and TRBJ2-5; 11 bases are a match to TRBD2. The CDR3 length is 18 residues. CDR1 and CDR2 (germline): MNHEY, SMNVEV (reference sequence). Trimming cost V 4 bases and J 5 bases; bases outside gene matches: 15. The CDR3 sequence is CASSSRSSLAGVEETQYF. CDR3 coding DNA: TGTGCCAGCAGTTCCCGGTCTTCACTAGCGGGGGTAGAGGAGACCCAGTACTTC.

This chain uses TRBV27 with TRBJ2-7; tentative D call: TRBD1 (6 bases). Trimming pared 8 bases from V and 0 bases from J, leaving 11 bases between. CDR1 MNHEY and CDR2 SMNVEV come from the germline V gene (reference sequence). The CDR3 is 13 amino acids. CDR3 sequence: CASRDRSSYEQYV. CDR3 nucleotides: TGTGCCAGCCGTGACAGGAGCTCCTACGAGCAGTACGTC.

The chain has TRBV5-1 and TRBJ2-1; 10 nucleotides line up with TRBD1. The CDR3 totals 15 residues. The germline V gene has CDR1 SGHRS and CDR2 YFSETQ. Losses at the gene ends were 1 base for V and 5 bases for J; bases not matched to a gene: 3. In DNA, the CDR3 is TGCGCCAGCAGCTTGCGACAGGGGGCGGACAATGAGCAGTTCTTC. It encodes CASSLRQGADNEQFF.

This clone was seen once. The genes are TRBV19 and TRBJ1-5, with D perhaps TRBD1 (6 bases). This CDR3 has 13 residues. V was trimmed by 7 bases and J by 5 bases, leaving 12 bases between them. The V gene's germline CDR1 is LNHDA and CDR2 SQIVND (reference sequence). The CDR3 DNA follows: TGTGCCAGTAATCGGGGGGCCCATCAGCCCCAGCATTTT. Protein: CASNRGAHQPQHF. Combining the CDR3 with reference TRBV19 and TRBJ1-5 gives the whole variable domain DGGITQSPKYLFRKEGQNVTLSCEQNLNHDAMYWYRQDPGQGLRLIYYSQIVNDFQKGDIAEGYSVSREKKESFPLTVTSAQKNPTAFYLCASNRGAHQPQHFGDGTRLSIL.

V usage is TRBV19 and J usage is TRBJ1-1; tentative D call: TRBD1 (6 bases). V was shortened by 3 bases and J by 8 bases, with 13 bases between the two germline ends. The length of the CDR3 is 13 residues. Germline V gene data show CDR1 as LNHDA and CDR2 as SQIVND (reference sequence). The CDR3 region has the DNA TGTGCCAGTAGTATTAGCCACAGGGCGGAAGCTTTCTTT. Encoded protein: CASSISHRAEAFF.

The V call is TRBV5-1, the J call TRBJ2-2, with 7 bases matching TRBD1. Germline values: CDR1 SGHRS, CDR2 YFSETQ. The length of the CDR3 is 18 residues. V lost 5 bases, J lost 5 bases, and 18 bases stayed unmatched. CDR3 residues: CASSLYDRALSWTGELFF. CDR3 nucleotide sequence: TGCGCCAGCAGTTTATACGACAGGGCCTTATCTTGGACCGGGGAGCTGTTTTTT.

This chain links TRBV2 with TRBJ1-3; 7 positions match TRBD1. CDR3 length: 16 amino acids. The junction had 11 bases not matched to a gene; V was cut back by 7 bases and J by 2 bases. The germline V gene has CDR1 SNHLY and CDR2 FYNNEI. The DNA of the CDR3 is TGTGCCAGCAAGGGAGGCTCCCAGGGGGCTGGAAACACCATATATTTT. This encodes CASKGGSQGAGNTIYF. Combining the CDR3 with reference TRBV2 and TRBJ1-3 gives the whole variable domain EPEVTQTPSHQVTQMGQEVILRCVPISNHLYFYWYRQILGQKVEFLVSFYNNEISEKSEIFDDQFSVERPDGSNFTLKIRSTKLEDSAMYFCASKGGSQGAGNTIYFGEGSWLTVV.

The chain links TRBV5-4 to TRBJ2-1; 7 bases match TRBD1. Germline V gene sequence: CDR1 SGHNT, CDR2 YYREEE (reference sequence). Unmatched junction bases numbered 1, after V lost 4 bases and J lost 0 bases. The CDR3 loop spans 14 amino acids. The CDR3 reads CASSRDSSYNEQFF. CDR3 nucleotide sequence: TGTGCCAGCAGCCGGGACAGCTCCTACAATGAGCAGTTCTTC.

This clone was found once. The V gene is TRBV5-1, the J gene TRBJ1-3; 7 positions match TRBD1. V was clipped by 0 bases and J by 0 bases; unmatched bases: 9. The germline CDR1 and CDR2 sequences are SGHRS and YFSETQ. The CDR3 is made up of 18 amino acids. In DNA form, the CDR3 reads TGCGCCAGCAGCTTGGTACCCTATACAGGGGCCTCTGGAAACACCATATATTTT. Protein: CASSLVPYTGASGNTIYF.

V usage is TRBV4-1 and J usage is TRBJ2-7; TRBD2 aligns across 8 bases. The V segment lost 4 bases and the J segment 6 bases; nucleotides outside the gene matches: 11. The CDR3 totals 15 residues. Germline V CDR1 and CDR2: MGHRA, YSYEKL. CDR3 residues: CASSLGGGSGGEQYF. The CDR3, as DNA: TGCGCCAGCAGCCTAGGCGGGGGAAGCGGGGGCGAGCAGTACTTC.